Shown below are 10 T cell receptor beta chains from a single sample sequenced in a study of technical replicates of blood from several donors. The assay was immunoSEQ multiplex PCR, and TCRdb's table has in-frame clones only and misses some. The sample yields tens of thousands of clones, 85% to 95% seen once. What was sequenced was PBMCs. These receptors all come from a human donor in good health. Some clones in this sample may be carry-over from other donors' samples.

In regard to this clone: The junction departs from the called germline gene at one end, perhaps through a read error. The chain recombines TRBV5-4 with TRBJ2-1, with D perhaps matching TRBD1 (5 bases). Germline CDR1 is SGHNT and CDR2 is YYREEE (reference sequence). This CDR3 contains 15 residues. CDR3 in DNA: TGCGCCAGCAGCCAAGGGGCAGCATCCTACAATGAGCAGTTCTTC. Amino acids: CASSQGAASYNEQFF.

V gene TRBV14 combines with J gene TRBJ1-2; possible D gene TRBD1, 6 bases. CDR3 size: 15 residues. Germline values: CDR1 SGHDN, CDR2 FVKESK. The V end was cut by 0 bases, the J end by 7 bases, with 15 bases between. The CDR3 loop is CASSQDLWTATGYTF. The CDR3 DNA reads as TGTGCCAGCAGCCAAGATCTTTGGACAGCAACTGGCTACACCTTC.

This clone was detected a few times. The V call is TRBV6-5, the J call TRBJ1-2; D might be TRBD1 (6 bases). The germline V gene encodes CDR1 MNHEY and CDR2 SVGAGI. CDR3 length equals 12 residues. V was clipped by 2 bases and J by 7 bases, with 8 bases between them. CDR3 loop: CASSYRGFGYTF. The CDR3, as DNA: TGTGCCAGCAGTTACAGGGGGTTTGGCTACACCTTC.

V is TRBV6-5 and J is TRBJ1-6; D ambiguous. Trimming took off 4 bases at V and 0 bases at J, with 7 bases between the two ends. Germline assignment: CDR1 MNHEY and CDR2 SVGAGI. CDR3 length: 15 residues. The CDR3 spells CASSWASSYNSPLHF. As DNA, the CDR3 is TGTGCCAGCAGTTGGGCGAGCTCCTATAATTCACCCCTCCACTTT.

The V call is TRBV5-6, the J call TRBJ2-2; D ambiguous. V lost 6 bases to trimming and J lost 6 bases, with 15 bases between them. This CDR3 has 14 amino acids. The germline V gene has CDR1 SGHDT and CDR2 YYEEEE. CDR3 nucleotide sequence: TGTGCCAGCACCGCACTTAGGAGCGCCGGGGAGCTGTTTTTT. It encodes CASTALRSAGELFF. Drawing the rest from reference TRBV5-6 and TRBJ2-2, the complete variable domain is DAGVTQSPTHLIKTRGQQVTLRCSPKSGHDTVSWYQQALGQGPQFIFQYYEEEERQRGNFPDRFSGHQFPNYSSELNVNALLLGDSALYLCASTALRSAGELFFGEGSRLTVL.

V gene TRBV7-8 combines with J gene TRBJ1-5; D uncertain. Looked up from germline, CDR1 is SGHVS and CDR2 is FQNEAQ. CDR3 size: 15 residues. V was shortened by 4 bases and J by 0 bases, with 10 bases between the two germline ends. The DNA of the CDR3 is TGTGCCAGCAGCTGGCGGGAGTATAGCAATCAGCCCCAGCATTTT. It yields the protein CASSWREYSNQPQHF. The variable domain in full, with the rest retrieved from reference TRBV7-8 and TRBJ1-5, is GAGVSQSPRYKVAKRGQDVALRCDPISGHVSLFWYQQALGQGPEFLTYFQNEAQLDKSGLPSDRFFAERPEGSVSTLKIQRTQQEDSAVYLCASSWREYSNQPQHFGDGTRLSIL.

The chain is built from TRBV13 and TRBJ2-2; 13 bases map to TRBD2. The CDR3 is made up of 17 amino acids. Trimming took 5 bases from V and 4 from J; bases not matched to a gene: 7. CDR1 and CDR2 (germline): PRHDT, FYEKMQ (reference sequence). CDR3 protein: CASSPRLAGGGTGELFF. For the CDR3, the DNA is TGTGCCAGCAGCCCCCGACTAGCGGGAGGCGGCACCGGGGAGCTGTTTTTT.

The chain carries TRBV7-2 and TRBJ2-5, with D tentatively TRBD2 (7 bases). Germline lookup yields CDR1 SGHTA and CDR2 FQGNSA. The CDR3 has 13 residues. V lost 5 bases to trimming and J lost 2 bases, with 9 bases between them. CDR3 nucleotides: TGTGCCAGCAGCGAGGGGGGGCAAGAGACCCAGTACTTC. This sequence encodes CASSEGGQETQYF.

The genes are TRBV7-6 and TRBJ2-5; the D gene is possibly TRBD1 (5 bases). The CDR3 has 14 amino acids. Per germline, CDR1 SGHVS and CDR2 FNYEAQ. Trimming shortened V by 5 bases and J by 3 bases, and 13 bases separated the two germline ends. CDR3 residues: CASSHRGGEETQYF. The CDR3 bases are TGTGCCAGCAGCCATAGGGGTGGAGAAGAGACCCAGTACTTC. Looking up the rest from reference TRBV7-6 and TRBJ2-5 gives the full variable domain: GAGVSQSPRYKVTKRGQDVALRCDPISGHVSLYWYRQALGQGPEFLTYFNYEAQQDKSGLPNDRFSAERPEGSISTLTIQRTEQRDSAMYRCASSHRGGEETQYFGPGTRLLVL.

This rearrangement joins TRBV2 to TRBJ1-5, with D tentatively TRBD1 (5 bases). Trimming stripped 6 bases from V and 5 bases from J, with 11 bases between. Germline V gene sequence: CDR1 SNHLY, CDR2 FYNNEI. This CDR3 is 13 amino acids long. The CDR3 DNA follows: TGTGCCAGCAGCCCCACGGGGGATCAGCCCCAGCATTTT. It translates to CASSPTGDQPQHF. Supplemented by reference TRBV2 and TRBJ1-5, the full variable domain reads EPEVTQTPSHQVTQMGQEVILRCVPISNHLYFYWYRQILGQKVEFLVSFYNNEISEKSEIFDDQFSVERPDGSNFTLKIRSTKLEDSAMYFCASSPTGDQPQHFGDGTRLSIL.